The 6 T cell receptor beta chains below all came from one sample that was sequenced in a study of shared clonotypes between healthy human individuals. Positively selected for CCR7, the CD45RO-negative cells used as naive CD8 cells excluded terminally differentiated effector memory CD45RA+ cells. Assay: immunoSEQ multiplex PCR; the TCRdb copy retains only in-frame clones and omits some. Of roughly 2,000,000 clones in the sample, around 93% were seen once. Specimen: naive CD8+ T cells from PBMCs. The origin of the receptors is a young man in good health. Some clones in this sample may be carry-over from other donors' samples.

Turning to this clone: Additional DNA sequences in this sample encode the identical CDR3. J is TRBJ2-7 and V is TRBV27, with 9 bases fitting TRBD1. Germline loops: CDR1 MNHEY, CDR2 SMNVEV (reference sequence). V lost 4 bases, J lost 1 base, and 5 bases stayed unmatched. The CDR3 runs to 15 residues. CDR3 amino acids: CASSSRGTGSYEQYF. The CDR3 nucleotides are TGTGCCAGCAGTTCTCGCGGGACAGGGTCCTACGAGCAGTACTTC.

The CDR3 here is CASSPRIWDTQYF. In nucleotides, the CDR3 is TGTGCCAGCAGTCCACGAATTTGGGATACGCAGTATTTT. The rearrangement joins TRBV28 to TRBJ2-3; D gene unclear. Germline V lookup: CDR1 MDHEN, CDR2 SYDVKM. This CDR3 is built from 13 residues. Deletions cut 5 bases from V and 6 bases from J, with 12 bases between.

The CDR3 spells CASSSGTSMGTQYF. CDR3 in DNA: TGTGCCAGCAGTTCGGGGACATCAATGGGGACCCAGTACTTC. V is TRBV27 and J is TRBJ2-5; a weak D match, TRBD1 (6 bases). V was trimmed by 4 bases and J by 7 bases, leaving 16 bases between them. The CDR3 runs 14 residues. CDR1 and CDR2 from the germline V gene are MNHEY and SMNVEV (reference sequence).

V gene TRBV28 combines with J gene TRBJ1-1, with 7 bases fitting TRBD1. In germline, CDR1 is MDHEN, CDR2 SYDVKM. The CDR3 runs 14 residues. V shed 4 bases and J 11 bases; nucleotides not matched to a gene: 13. In DNA, the CDR3 is TGTGCCAGCAGTTCGCCGCGACAGGGATTAGAGGCTTTCTTT. Its translation: CASSSPRQGLEAFF.

The chain joins TRBV5-1 to TRBJ1-2, with D unresolved. V was pared by 7 bases and J by 13 bases, with 17 bases between. The germline gives CDR1 SGHRS, CDR2 YFSETQ. CDR3 length equals 11 residues. CDR3 sequence: CASGLDGLVTF. The CDR3 nucleotides are TGCGCCAGCGGACTGGACGGACTAGTCACCTTC.

The V gene is TRBV28, the J gene TRBJ1-2; tentative D call: TRBD1 (5 bases). The CDR3 runs to 15 residues. V lost 5 bases and J 2 bases, leaving 15 bases between the germline ends. Germline loops: CDR1 MDHEN, CDR2 SYDVKM. CDR3 nucleotides: TGTGCCAGCAGTCCCCGAGGGGATAGGAACTATGGCTACACCTTC. Protein product: CASSPRGDRNYGYTF.